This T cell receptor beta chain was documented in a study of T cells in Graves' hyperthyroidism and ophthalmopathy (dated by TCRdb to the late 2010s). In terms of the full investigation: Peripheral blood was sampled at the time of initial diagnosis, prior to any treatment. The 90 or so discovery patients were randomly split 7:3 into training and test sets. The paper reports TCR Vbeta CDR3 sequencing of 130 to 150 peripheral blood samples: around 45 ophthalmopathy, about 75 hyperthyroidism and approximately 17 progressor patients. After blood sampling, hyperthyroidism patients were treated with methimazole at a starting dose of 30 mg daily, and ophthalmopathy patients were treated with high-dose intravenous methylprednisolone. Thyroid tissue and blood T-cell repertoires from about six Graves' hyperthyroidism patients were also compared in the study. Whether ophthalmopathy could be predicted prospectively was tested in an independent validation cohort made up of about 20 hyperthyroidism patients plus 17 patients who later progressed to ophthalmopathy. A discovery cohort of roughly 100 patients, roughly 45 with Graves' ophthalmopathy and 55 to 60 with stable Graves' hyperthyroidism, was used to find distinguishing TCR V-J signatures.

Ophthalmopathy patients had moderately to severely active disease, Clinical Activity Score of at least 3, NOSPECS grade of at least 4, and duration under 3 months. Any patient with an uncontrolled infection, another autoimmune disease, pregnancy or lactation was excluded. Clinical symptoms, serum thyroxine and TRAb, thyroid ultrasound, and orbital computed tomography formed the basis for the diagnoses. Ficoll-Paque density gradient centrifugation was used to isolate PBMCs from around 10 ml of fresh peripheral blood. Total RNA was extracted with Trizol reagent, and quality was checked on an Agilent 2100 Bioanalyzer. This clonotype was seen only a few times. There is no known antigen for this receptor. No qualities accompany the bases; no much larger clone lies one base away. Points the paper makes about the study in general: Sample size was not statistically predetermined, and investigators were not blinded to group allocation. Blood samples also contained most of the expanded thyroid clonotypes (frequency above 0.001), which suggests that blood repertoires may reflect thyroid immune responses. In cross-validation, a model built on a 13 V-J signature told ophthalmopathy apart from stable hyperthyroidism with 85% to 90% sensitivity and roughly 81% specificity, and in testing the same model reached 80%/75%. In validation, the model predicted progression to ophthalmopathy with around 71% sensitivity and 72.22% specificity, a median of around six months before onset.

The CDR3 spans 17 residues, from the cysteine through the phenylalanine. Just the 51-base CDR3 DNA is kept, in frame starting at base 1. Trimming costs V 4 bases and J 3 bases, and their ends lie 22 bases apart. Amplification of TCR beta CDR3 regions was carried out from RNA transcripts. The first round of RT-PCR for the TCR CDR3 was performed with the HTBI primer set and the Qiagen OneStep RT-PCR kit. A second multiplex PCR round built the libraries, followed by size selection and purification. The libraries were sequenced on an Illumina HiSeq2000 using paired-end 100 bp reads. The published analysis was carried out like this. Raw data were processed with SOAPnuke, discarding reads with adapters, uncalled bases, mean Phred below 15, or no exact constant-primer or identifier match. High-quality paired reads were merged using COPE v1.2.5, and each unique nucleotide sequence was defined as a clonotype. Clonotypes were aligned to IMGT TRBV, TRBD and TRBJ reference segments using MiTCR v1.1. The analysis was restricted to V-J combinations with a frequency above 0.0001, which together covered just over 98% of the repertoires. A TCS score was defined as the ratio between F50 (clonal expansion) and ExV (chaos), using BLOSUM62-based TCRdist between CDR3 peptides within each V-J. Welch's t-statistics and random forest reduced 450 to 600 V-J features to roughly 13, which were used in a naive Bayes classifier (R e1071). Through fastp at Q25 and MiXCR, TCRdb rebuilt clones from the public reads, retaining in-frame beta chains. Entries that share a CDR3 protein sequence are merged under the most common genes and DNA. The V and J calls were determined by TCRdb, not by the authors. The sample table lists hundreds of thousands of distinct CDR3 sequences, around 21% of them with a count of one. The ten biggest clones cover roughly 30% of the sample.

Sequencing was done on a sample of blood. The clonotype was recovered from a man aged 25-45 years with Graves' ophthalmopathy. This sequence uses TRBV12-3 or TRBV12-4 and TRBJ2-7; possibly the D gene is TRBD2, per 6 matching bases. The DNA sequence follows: TGTGCCAGCAGTTCCAGTGTGGTGGGCGGGATGGTCTACGAGCAGTACTTC. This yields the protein CASSSSVVGGMVYEQYF.